Below, one T cell receptor (beta chain) is given with its context. Participants reported their clinical history, and cohort assignment relied on those reports. Trimming shortened V by 0 bases and J by 6 bases, and 16 bases separated the two germline ends. This CDR3 has 16 amino acids. Germline V CDR1 and CDR2: LGHNT, FRNRAP. This specimen belongs to a study of blood T cell repertoires in COVID-19. On the study more broadly: Some COVID-19 samples were acute and others convalescent; all came from the United States, Italy and Spain. T cells, B-cell-depleted T cells, or PBMCs provided the cDNA or gDNA that served as material.

Repertoires were generated with immunoSEQ multiplex PCR, while TCRdb's copy carries only in-frame clones and drops some. The table lists some 510,000 clones, roughly 88% of them singletons. Source material: PBMCs or T cells enriched from blood (not recorded which). This TCR was sampled from a woman aged 40 to 49 who had recovered from COVID-19. V usage is TRBV12-5 and J usage is TRBJ2-3, with D possibly matching TRBD2 (5 bases). The CDR3 region is CASGLVPGLGGDTQYF. CDR3 nucleotides: TGTGCTAGTGGTTTGGTACCAGGACTCGGTGGGGATACGCAGTATTTT.